Listed below are T cell receptor beta chains from one sample, sequenced in a study of cytomegalovirus exposure and HLA in healthy donors. Profiling relied on immunoSEQ multiplex PCR, and the TCRdb table lists in-frame clones only, not all of them. The repertoire holds some 130,000 clones, with 74% as singletons. The specimen was PBMCs. Receptors originate from a male donor in good health and CMV-seronegative. CDR3s include the opening cysteine and the closing phenylalanine or tryptophan. Fields, in order: J gene, V gene, clone size, CDR3 length, D gene, CDR3 DNA, CDR3 protein. D genes are given only for firm matches. The size entry is marked missing in some rows and otherwise reads once, few, many or a size class.

j_gene: TRBJ2-1; v_gene: TRBV15; abundance: .; len: 16; d_gene: .; CDR3nt: TGTGCCACCAGCAGAGATAGGGGGGGAGTGTTCAATGAGCAGTTCTTC; CDR3aa: CATSRDRGGVFNEQFF
j_gene: TRBJ1-6; v_gene: TRBV30; abundance: .; len: 13; d_gene: .; CDR3nt: TGTGCCTGGGAAAGGGGGGGGCTGTCACCCCTCCACTTT; CDR3aa: CAWERGGLSPLHF
j_gene: TRBJ2-7; v_gene: TRBV28; abundance: .; len: 15; d_gene: TRBD1; CDR3nt: TGTGCCAGCAGTTCCGATACGACAGGGCAGGAAGAGCAGTACTTC; CDR3aa: CASSSDTTGQEEQYF
j_gene: TRBJ1-2; v_gene: TRBV14; abundance: few; len: 14; d_gene: .; CDR3nt: TGTGCCAGCAGCCAAGTGGCGGCTAACTATGGCTACACCTTC; CDR3aa: CASSQVAANYGYTF
j_gene: TRBJ1-6; v_gene: TRBV18; abundance: .; len: 16; d_gene: .; CDR3nt: TGTGCCAGCTCACCCGACACTGGGGGCAGGAATTCACCCCTCCACTTT; CDR3aa: CASSPDTGGRNSPLHF
j_gene: TRBJ2-7; v_gene: TRBV14; abundance: few; len: 14; d_gene: .; CDR3nt: TGTGCCAGCAGCCCCCAGGGGAGCTCCTACGAGCAGTACTTC; CDR3aa: CASSPQGSSYEQYF
j_gene: TRBJ2-7; v_gene: TRBV11-1; abundance: .; len: 16; d_gene: TRBD1; CDR3nt: TGTGCCAGCAGCCCCGGACAGGGGGGCTCCCGGAGCGAGCAGTACTTC; CDR3aa: CASSPGQGGSRSEQYF
j_gene: TRBJ2-2; v_gene: TRBV4-2; abundance: .; len: 16; d_gene: TRBD2; CDR3nt: TGTGCCAGCAGCCAAGGACTAGCGGGGGGGACCGGGGAGCTGTTTTTT; CDR3aa: CASSQGLAGGTGELFF
j_gene: TRBJ1-3; v_gene: TRBV11-2; abundance: .; len: 18; d_gene: .; CDR3nt: TGTGCCAGCAGCTCCCCCCGCGGGCGAATAAGCTCTGGAAACACCATATATTTT; CDR3aa: CASSSPRGRISSGNTIYF
j_gene: TRBJ1-2; v_gene: TRBV19; abundance: once; len: 13; d_gene: TRBD1; CDR3nt: TGTGCCAGTAGCCCGACAGGGGGCTATGGCTACACCTTC; CDR3aa: CASSPTGGYGYTF
j_gene: TRBJ1-1; v_gene: TRBV7-3; abundance: .; len: 13; d_gene: .; CDR3nt: TGTGCCAGCAGCTTAACTGTAAACACTGAAGCTTTCTTT; CDR3aa: CASSLTVNTEAFF
j_gene: TRBJ2-3; v_gene: TRBV18; abundance: few; len: 16; d_gene: TRBD1; CDR3nt: TGTGCCAGCTCACCAAGGAGACAGGGGGATAAGGATACGCAGTATTTT; CDR3aa: CASSPRRQGDKDTQYF
j_gene: TRBJ1-1; v_gene: TRBV4-1; abundance: .; len: 13; d_gene: .; CDR3nt: TGCGCCAGCAGCCAAGACGGGCGGGCTGAAGCTTTCTTT; CDR3aa: CASSQDGRAEAFF
j_gene: TRBJ2-1; v_gene: TRBV27; abundance: .; len: 16; d_gene: TRBD1; CDR3nt: TGTGCCAGCAGATCCGGGACAGGCCTTCTCTTCAATGAGCAGTTCTTC; CDR3aa: CASRSGTGLLFNEQFF
j_gene: TRBJ2-1; v_gene: TRBV10-1; abundance: .; len: 19; d_gene: .; CDR3nt: TGCGCCAGCAGGACACTAGAACGTATGGGTTTGGGCTCCTACAATGAGCAGTTCTTC; CDR3aa: CASRTLERMGLGSYNEQFF
j_gene: TRBJ1-5; v_gene: TRBV27; abundance: .; len: 14; d_gene: .; CDR3nt: TGTGCCAGCAGTTTAGGACTGACTAATCAGCCCCAGCATTTT; CDR3aa: CASSLGLTNQPQHF
j_gene: TRBJ2-7; v_gene: TRBV4-3; abundance: .; len: 15; d_gene: .; CDR3nt: TGCGCCAGCAGCCAAGAGAACAGGGGGGGGTACGAGCAGTACTTC; CDR3aa: CASSQENRGGYEQYF
j_gene: TRBJ2-7; v_gene: TRBV27; abundance: .; len: 16; d_gene: TRBD1; CDR3nt: TGTGCCAGCAGAACCTTAAGGGGGCTCCTACCCTACGAGCAGTACTTC; CDR3aa: CASRTLRGLLPYEQYF
j_gene: TRBJ2-3; v_gene: TRBV7-9; abundance: .; len: 18; d_gene: TRBD2; CDR3nt: TGTGCCAGCAGCTCGGGACTAGCGGGAGGGACTAGCACAGATACGCAGTATTTT; CDR3aa: CASSSGLAGGTSTDTQYF
j_gene: TRBJ2-7; v_gene: TRBV14; abundance: .; len: 16; d_gene: TRBD1; CDR3nt: TGTGCCAGCAGCTCCCTACCGGGACAGGGGGATTACGAGCAGTACTTC; CDR3aa: CASSSLPGQGDYEQYF
j_gene: TRBJ2-7; v_gene: TRBV11-2; abundance: .; len: 18; d_gene: TRBD2; CDR3nt: TGTGCCAGCAGCTTCGGACTAGCGGGAGGGCCCGTGTCCTACGAGCAGTACTTC; CDR3aa: CASSFGLAGGPVSYEQYF
j_gene: TRBJ1-2; v_gene: TRBV5-4; abundance: .; len: 14; d_gene: TRBD1; CDR3nt: TGTGCCAGCAGCTACGGGGGACAGGCGAATGGCTACACCTTC; CDR3aa: CASSYGGQANGYTF
j_gene: TRBJ1-2; v_gene: TRBV5-4; abundance: .; len: 15; d_gene: TRBD1; CDR3nt: TGTGCCAGCAGATCGAGACAGGGCCCCTTCTATGGCTACACCTTC; CDR3aa: CASRSRQGPFYGYTF
j_gene: TRBJ1-2; v_gene: TRBV4-3; abundance: .; len: 18; d_gene: .; CDR3nt: TGCGCCAGCAGCCAAGAAACGGGGGGCGTGGAGGAAAACTATGGCTACACCTTC; CDR3aa: CASSQETGGVEENYGYTF
j_gene: TRBJ1-2; v_gene: TRBV2; abundance: .; len: 16; d_gene: TRBD1; CDR3nt: TGTGCCGCTCTCTCGGGACAGGCAAGATTTCCCTATGGCTACACCTTC; CDR3aa: CAALSGQARFPYGYTF
j_gene: TRBJ1-1; v_gene: TRBV5-1; abundance: once; len: 12; d_gene: .; CDR3nt: TGCGCCAGCAGCGTAGACACAGGGGAAGCTTTCTTT; CDR3aa: CASSVDTGEAFF
j_gene: TRBJ2-7; v_gene: TRBV5-1; abundance: .; len: 14; d_gene: TRBD1; CDR3nt: TGCGCCAGCAGCGACGGACAGGGGTTGGGCGAGCAGTACTTC; CDR3aa: CASSDGQGLGEQYF
j_gene: TRBJ2-5; v_gene: TRBV5-1; abundance: .; len: 14; d_gene: TRBD2; CDR3nt: TGCGCCAGCTCCACGGGGGGGGCCCAAGGGACCCAGTACTTC; CDR3aa: CASSTGGAQGTQYF
j_gene: TRBJ2-7; v_gene: TRBV7-2; abundance: .; len: 19; d_gene: TRBD2; CDR3nt: TGTGCCAGCACCTCTGGGGGGCTAGCGGGTCTTCCCGCAGGTGAAGAGCAGTACTTC; CDR3aa: CASTSGGLAGLPAGEEQYF
j_gene: TRBJ2-7; v_gene: TRBV28; abundance: .; len: 15; d_gene: .; CDR3nt: TGTGCCAGCAGTCTGGGGGGTATCCACTCCTACGAGCAGTACTTC; CDR3aa: CASSLGGIHSYEQYF
j_gene: TRBJ1-6; v_gene: TRBV2; abundance: few; len: 13; d_gene: .; CDR3nt: TGTGCCAGCAGTCAGGGGATAGGATCACCCCTCCACTTT; CDR3aa: CASSQGIGSPLHF
j_gene: TRBJ2-2; v_gene: TRBV11-2; abundance: .; len: 15; d_gene: .; CDR3nt: TGTGCCAGCAGCTGGGGGCCATCGAACACCGGGGAGCTGTTTTTT; CDR3aa: CASSWGPSNTGELFF
j_gene: TRBJ2-7; v_gene: TRBV5-1; abundance: .; len: 14; d_gene: .; CDR3nt: TGCGCCAGCAGCCCAAGGACGGGATTTTACGAGCAGTACTTC; CDR3aa: CASSPRTGFYEQYF
j_gene: TRBJ2-5; v_gene: TRBV10-3; abundance: once; len: 14; d_gene: .; CDR3nt: TGTGCCATCAGTGAGCAGACTAGGCTTGGGACCCAGTACTTC; CDR3aa: CAISEQTRLGTQYF
j_gene: TRBJ1-6; v_gene: TRBV5-4; abundance: .; len: 14; d_gene: .; CDR3nt: TGTGCCAGCAGCTTGAGTCAGGGGTCTTCACCCCTCCACTTT; CDR3aa: CASSLSQGSSPLHF
j_gene: TRBJ2-7; v_gene: TRBV5-4; abundance: .; len: 13; d_gene: .; CDR3nt: TGTGCCAGCAGCCTTGGGAGCTCCTACGAGCAGTACTTC; CDR3aa: CASSLGSSYEQYF
j_gene: TRBJ1-2; v_gene: TRBV5-1; abundance: .; len: 15; d_gene: .; CDR3nt: TGCGCCAGCAGCCAGGGAACACAGGTTTCCCATGGCTACACCTTC; CDR3aa: CASSQGTQVSHGYTF
j_gene: TRBJ1-1; v_gene: TRBV5-1; abundance: .; len: 16; d_gene: TRBD1; CDR3nt: TGCGCCAGCAGCTCTGGGACAGGGCGAAGGAACACTGAAGCTTTCTTT; CDR3aa: CASSSGTGRRNTEAFF
j_gene: TRBJ2-1; v_gene: TRBV6-5; abundance: .; len: 16; d_gene: TRBD2; CDR3nt: TGTGCCAGCAGTTACCTTAGCGGGGGGGGATACAATGAGCAGTTCTTC; CDR3aa: CASSYLSGGGYNEQFF
j_gene: TRBJ2-1; v_gene: TRBV5-6; abundance: .; len: 13; d_gene: .; CDR3nt: TGTGCCAGCAGCTTGGTACGGTACAATGAGCAGTTCTTC; CDR3aa: CASSLVRYNEQFF
j_gene: TRBJ1-6; v_gene: TRBV7-8; abundance: .; len: 17; d_gene: TRBD1; CDR3nt: TGTGCCAGCAGCTTGGATCACAGGGGCCCTGATAATTCACCCCTCCACTTT; CDR3aa: CASSLDHRGPDNSPLHF
j_gene: TRBJ1-2; v_gene: TRBV4-2; abundance: .; len: 15; d_gene: .; CDR3nt: TGTGCCAGCAGCCAAGATCTCGGGGGGGACTATGGCTACACCTTC; CDR3aa: CASSQDLGGDYGYTF
j_gene: TRBJ2-7; v_gene: TRBV4-1; abundance: few; len: 15; d_gene: .; CDR3nt: TGCGCCAGCAGCCAGACACTTACGATCACTGAGGAGCAGTACTTC; CDR3aa: CASSQTLTITEEQYF
j_gene: TRBJ2-7; v_gene: TRBV10-2; abundance: .; len: 13; d_gene: .; CDR3nt: TGCGCCAGCAGTGATGAACAGGGCTACGAGCAGTACTTC; CDR3aa: CASSDEQGYEQYF
j_gene: TRBJ2-3; v_gene: TRBV21-1; abundance: .; len: 16; d_gene: .; CDR3nt: TGTGCCAGCAGCAAAGTCAGGACAGGGGGACCAGATACGCAGTATTTT; CDR3aa: CASSKVRTGGPDTQYF
j_gene: TRBJ2-7; v_gene: TRBV21-1; abundance: once; len: 17; d_gene: .; CDR3nt: TGTGCCAGCAGCAACCTCACGGAGGGTAGCGGGAGCCACGAGCAGTACTTC; CDR3aa: CASSNLTEGSGSHEQYF
j_gene: TRBJ2-7; v_gene: TRBV7-7; abundance: .; len: 13; d_gene: .; CDR3nt: TGTGCTAGCAGCTTAGCCCCCACCTACGAGCAGTACTTC; CDR3aa: CASSLAPTYEQYF
j_gene: TRBJ1-1; v_gene: TRBV30; abundance: .; len: 13; d_gene: .; CDR3nt: TGTGCCTGGAAGGCTGGCGGGAATAGTGTTGCTTTCTTT; CDR3aa: CAWKAGGNSVAFF
j_gene: TRBJ1-2; v_gene: TRBV10-3; abundance: .; len: 12; d_gene: TRBD1; CDR3nt: TGTGCCATCGGCCGGGACAGCTATGGCTACACCTTC; CDR3aa: CAIGRDSYGYTF
j_gene: TRBJ2-4; v_gene: TRBV5-1; abundance: .; len: 16; d_gene: .; CDR3nt: TGCGCCAGCAGCTCCGGGACAAACTTAGCCAAAAACATTCAGTACTTC; CDR3aa: CASSSGTNLAKNIQYF
j_gene: TRBJ2-1; v_gene: TRBV7-3; abundance: .; len: 16; d_gene: TRBD2; CDR3nt: TGTGCCAGCAGCGCTCCCGGGACTAGCGGTTACAATGAGCAGTTCTTC; CDR3aa: CASSAPGTSGYNEQFF
j_gene: TRBJ1-1; v_gene: TRBV6-5; abundance: .; len: 15; d_gene: .; CDR3nt: TGTGCCAGCAGTTACTCGCGCCAGGGTGCCGCTGAAGCTTTCTTT; CDR3aa: CASSYSRQGAAEAFF